The clone carrying this TCR beta chain has only a few counts. The cohort comprised adults aged roughly 18 to 95 years residing in approximately 25 US areas. Cohorts were assigned according to the clinical history that participants reported. In the source study's methods: Estimation of nucleated cell counts relied on the amplification of reference gene primers. The method was immunoSEQ multiplex PCR; TCRdb's version includes in-frame clones alone and lacks a portion of them. V and J calls and clone size are given by that table; D and trimming were obtained from the DNA. Here the sample spans roughly 340,000 clones, 75% to 90% being singletons. This entry belongs to a study of blood T cell repertoires in COVID-19. The receptor comes from a young man who had recovered from COVID-19. Sequencing was performed on PBMCs or T cells enriched from blood (not recorded which).

The CDR3 nucleotides are TGCGCCAGCAGCCAAGATCCTGTCGGTACCTCCTACAATGAGCAGTTCTTC. This encodes CASSQDPVGTSYNEQFF. V and J are TRBV4-3 and TRBJ2-1; unclear D gene. CDR1 and CDR2 from the germline V gene are LGHNA and YSLEER. The CDR3 has 17 residues. V lost 0 bases and J lost 0, with 12 bases in between.